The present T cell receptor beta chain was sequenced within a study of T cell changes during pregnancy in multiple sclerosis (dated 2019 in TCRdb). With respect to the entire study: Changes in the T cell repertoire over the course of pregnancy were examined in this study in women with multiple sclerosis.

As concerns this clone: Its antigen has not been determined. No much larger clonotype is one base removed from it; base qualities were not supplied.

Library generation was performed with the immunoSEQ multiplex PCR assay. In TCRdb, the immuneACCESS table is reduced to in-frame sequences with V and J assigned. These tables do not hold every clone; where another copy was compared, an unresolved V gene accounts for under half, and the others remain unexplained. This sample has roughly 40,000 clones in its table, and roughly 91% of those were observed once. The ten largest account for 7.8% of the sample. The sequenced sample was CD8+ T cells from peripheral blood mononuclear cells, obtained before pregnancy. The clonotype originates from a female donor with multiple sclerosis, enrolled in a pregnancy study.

Here is the DNA: TGTGCCAGCAGCCCCATGATGGGAGAACAGTACTTC. This gives the protein CASSPMMGEQYF. The V gene is TRBV27 and the J gene is TRBJ2-7; the D gene is possibly TRBD2, with 5 bases matching. The junction carries 16 bases between V and J, which are trimmed by 6 bases and 10 bases respectively. Taken from the germline V gene (reference sequence), the CDR1 and CDR2 loops are MNHEY and SMNVEV. The CDR3 numbers 12 residues from cysteine through phenylalanine. Only CDR3 DNA is held: 36 bases, read in frame from base 1.